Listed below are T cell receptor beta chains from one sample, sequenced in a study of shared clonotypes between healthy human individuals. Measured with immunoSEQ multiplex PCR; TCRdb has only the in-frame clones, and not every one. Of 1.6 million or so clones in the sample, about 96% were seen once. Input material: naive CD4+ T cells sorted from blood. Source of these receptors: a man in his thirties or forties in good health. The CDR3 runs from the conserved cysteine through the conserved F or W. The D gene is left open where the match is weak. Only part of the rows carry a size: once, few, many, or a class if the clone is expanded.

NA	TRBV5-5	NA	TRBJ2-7	CASSYRRTQSYEQYF	TGTGCCAGCAGCTACCGTCGGACTCAATCCTACGAGCAGTACTTC
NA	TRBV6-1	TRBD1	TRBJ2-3	CASSLSTGGQDTQYF	TGTGCCAGCAGCTTATCGACAGGGGGGCAGGATACGCAGTATTTT
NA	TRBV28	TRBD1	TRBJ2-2	CASSLRQGKLFF	TGTGCCAGCAGTTTACGACAGGGGAAGCTGTTTTTT
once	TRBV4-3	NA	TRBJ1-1	CASSRTQTTEAFF	TGCGCCAGCAGCCGCACTCAAACGACTGAAGCTTTCTTT
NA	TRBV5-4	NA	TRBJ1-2	CASSLVDRRGYTF	TGTGCCAGCAGCTTGGTGGACAGACGGGGCTACACCTTC
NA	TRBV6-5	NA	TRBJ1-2	CASSYDGTLAGYTF	TGTGCCAGCAGTTACGATGGTACCCTGGCGGGCTACACCTTC
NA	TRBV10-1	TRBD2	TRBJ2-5	CASARGTSGYQETQYF	TGCGCCAGCGCACGTGGGACTAGCGGATACCAAGAGACCCAGTACTTC
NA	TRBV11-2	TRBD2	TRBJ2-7	CASSRLAGAFYEQYF	TGTGCCAGCAGCAGACTAGCGGGAGCCTTCTACGAGCAGTACTTC
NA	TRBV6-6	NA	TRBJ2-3	CASSLVVGGSDTQYF	TGTGCCAGCAGTCTAGTCGTAGGCGGGTCAGATACGCAGTATTTT
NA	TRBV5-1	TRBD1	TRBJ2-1	CASSLDRGGYNEQFF	TGCGCCAGCAGCCTAGACAGGGGTGGGTACAATGAGCAGTTCTTC
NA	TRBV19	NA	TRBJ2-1	CASSIVQSSYNEQFF	TGTGCCAGTAGTATAGTCCAGAGCTCCTACAATGAGCAGTTCTTC
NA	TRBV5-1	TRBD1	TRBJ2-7	CASSFPDRAGVQYF	TGCGCCAGCAGCTTCCCAGACAGGGCGGGCGTGCAGTACTTC
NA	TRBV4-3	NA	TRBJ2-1	CASSQESRLLYNEQFF	TGCGCCAGCAGCCAAGAATCTCGGCTGTTGTACAATGAGCAGTTCTTC
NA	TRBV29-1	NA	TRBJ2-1	CSVVRDTAYNEQFF	TGCAGCGTTGTGCGGGACACCGCCTACAATGAGCAGTTCTTC
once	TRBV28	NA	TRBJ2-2	CASRPQGNTGELFF	TGTGCCAGCAGGCCCCAGGGAAACACCGGGGAGCTGTTTTTT
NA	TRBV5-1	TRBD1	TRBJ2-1	CASSLKGQGANEQFF	TGCGCCAGCAGCTTGAAGGGACAGGGGGCTAATGAGCAGTTCTTC
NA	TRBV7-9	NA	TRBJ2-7	CASSSGTGNYEQYF	TGTGCCAGCAGCTCAGGGACCGGAAACTACGAGCAGTACTTC
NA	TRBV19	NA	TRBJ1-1	CASSVLVQRTVNTEAFF	TGTGCCAGTAGTGTACTCGTGCAAAGGACGGTGAACACTGAAGCTTTCTTT
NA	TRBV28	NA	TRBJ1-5	CASLSEGRRDQPQHF	TGTGCCAGCCTTTCAGAGGGCAGGAGAGATCAGCCCCAGCATTTT
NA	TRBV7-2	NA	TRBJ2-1	CASSPVGGSYNEQFF	TGTGCCAGCAGCCCTGTCGGGGGCTCCTACAATGAGCAGTTCTTC
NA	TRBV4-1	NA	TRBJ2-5	CASSQITWETQYF	TGCGCCAGCAGCCAAATAACGTGGGAGACCCAGTACTTC
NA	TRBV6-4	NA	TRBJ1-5	CASSDQEFYSNQPQHF	TGTGCCAGCAGTGACCAAGAGTTTTATAGCAATCAGCCCCAGCATTTT